This T cell receptor beta chain comes out of a study of cytomegalovirus exposure and HLA in healthy donors. Study results and caveats: A later analysis linked a missense DCLRE1C variant to TCR beta V- and J-gene trimming. Later analysis found that TCR beta chains associated with HLA were more clonally expanded than other, equally common chains.

Both 60 Vbeta primers and 13 Jbeta primers went into the PCR. Some clones are missing from TCRdb's copy, which holds only in-frame ones; the method was immunoSEQ multiplex PCR. This sample has roughly 120,000 clones; around two thirds occur once, and the top ten carry roughly 8.6%. V was clipped by 5 bases and J by 6 bases; unmatched bases: 4. The CDR3 covers 13 residues. Germline V CDR1 and CDR2: LGHNT, FRNRAP. Note on this clone: No antigen is known for it.

There were likely unrecorded immune exposures, though donors were nominally healthy when sampled. The sequencing sample was made of PBMCs. V is TRBV12-5 and J is TRBJ2-1, with 7 bases fitting TRBD2. The sequence was collected from a woman in her thirties or forties in good health and CMV-seropositive. The CDR3 DNA sequence: TGTGCTAGTGGTCCCGGCGGGGGCAATGAGCAGTTCTTC. It encodes CASGPGGGNEQFF.